These 8 T cell receptor beta chains share one sample of origin, sequenced in a study of shared clonotypes between healthy human individuals. Sequenced by immunoSEQ multiplex PCR; TCRdb stores in-frame clones only, minus some. There are about 590,000 clones in the sample; 95% to 96% occur only once, and around 0.097% lies in the top ten. CD45RO-negative, CCR7-selected cells formed the naive CD8 fraction, which excluded terminally differentiated effector memory CD45RA+ cells. The sample taken for sequencing was naive CD8+ T cells sorted from blood. These TCRs come from a woman aged 25 to 45 in good health.

V is TRBV28 and J is TRBJ2-7; no definite D call. CDR1 and CDR2 (germline): MDHEN, SYDVKM. Deletions cut 5 bases from V and 6 bases from J, with 17 bases between. The CDR3 is 14 residues long. The CDR3 sequence is CASSAVAGVSEQYF. The CDR3 DNA reads TGTGCCAGCAGTGCAGTAGCTGGGGTTAGCGAGCAGTACTTC.

In the case of this clone: Other DNA sequences in this specimen translate into the identical CDR3. The V call is TRBV27, the J call TRBJ2-7; D gene unclear. CDR1 MNHEY and CDR2 SMNVEV come from the germline V gene (reference sequence). The CDR3 loop spans 11 amino acids. The germline V and J ends were trimmed by 5 bases and 5 bases, with 7 bases remaining between them. CDR3 nucleotides: TGTGCCAGCAGTAGAGCAAACGAGCAGTACTTC. Encoded protein: CASSRANEQYF.

The V call is TRBV6-1, the J call TRBJ2-7; D remains ambiguous. The CDR3 has 12 amino acids. CDR1 MNHNS and CDR2 SASEGT come from the germline V gene. Trimming took off 3 bases at V and 2 bases at J, with 5 bases between the two ends. CDR3 sequence (DNA): TGTGCCAGCAGTGACCCTACCTACGAGCAGTACTTC. Translated: CASSDPTYEQYF.

The chain uses TRBV19 and TRBJ2-1, with TRBD1 matching over 11 bases. This CDR3 has 15 amino acids. Trimming at V came to 5 bases and at J to 4 bases, leaving 4 bases not matched to a gene. Germline V gives CDR1 LNHDA, CDR2 SQIVND (reference sequence). The CDR3 protein is CASSDGQGAYNEQFF. The CDR3 nucleotides read TGTGCCAGTAGTGACGGACAGGGGGCATACAATGAGCAGTTCTTC.

The genes are TRBV30 and TRBJ2-5; unclear D gene. The DNA end is a closer match to TRBJ2-7, so the J assignment may be wrong. Germline CDR1 GTSNPN, CDR2 SVGIG (reference sequence). The CDR3 sequence is 14 residues long. DNA of the CDR3: TGTGCCTGGAATCTCGAAGGCGGAACCTACGAGCAGTACTTC. It encodes CAWNLEGGTYEQYF.

CDR3 sequence (DNA): TGTGCCAGCAGCTTAGATCAGCTGGCAGCCTACGAGCAGTACTTC. Translated: CASSLDQLAAYEQYF. The rearrangement uses TRBV11-2 and TRBJ2-7, with D unresolved. V lost 0 bases, J lost 2 bases, and 11 bases lay in between. There are 15 residues in the CDR3. From germline, CDR1 is SGHAT and CDR2 FQNNGV. Complete variable domain (other parts from reference TRBV11-2 and TRBJ2-7): EAGVAQSPRYKIIEKRQSVAFWCNPISGHATLYWYQQILGQGPKLLIQFQNNGVVDDSQLPKDRFSAERLKGVDSTLKIQPAKLEDSAVYLCASSLDQLAAYEQYFGPGTRLTVT.

The chain joins TRBV2 to TRBJ2-1, with D perhaps matching TRBD1 (6 bases). CDR3 length equals 15 residues. Germline values: CDR1 SNHLY, CDR2 FYNNEI. V lost 11 bases and J lost 2, with 19 bases in between. CDR3 in DNA: TGTGCCGCGATCTCTGTCGACAGGACCTACAATGAGCAGTTCTTC. Protein: CAAISVDRTYNEQFF.

Regarding this clone: The CDR3 ends on some other residue instead of the conserved phenylalanine or tryptophan, so this is likely a read error. This chain connects TRBV10-3 to TRBJ2-7, with 10 bases matching TRBD2. The CDR3 extends over 13 amino acids. V was clipped by 8 bases and J by 3 bases; unmatched bases: 4. CDR1 and CDR2 (germline): ENHRY, SYGVKD. As DNA, the CDR3 is TGTGCCATCGGGGGGACTAGCGACTACGAGCAGTACCTC. Its protein is CAIGGTSDYEQYL.